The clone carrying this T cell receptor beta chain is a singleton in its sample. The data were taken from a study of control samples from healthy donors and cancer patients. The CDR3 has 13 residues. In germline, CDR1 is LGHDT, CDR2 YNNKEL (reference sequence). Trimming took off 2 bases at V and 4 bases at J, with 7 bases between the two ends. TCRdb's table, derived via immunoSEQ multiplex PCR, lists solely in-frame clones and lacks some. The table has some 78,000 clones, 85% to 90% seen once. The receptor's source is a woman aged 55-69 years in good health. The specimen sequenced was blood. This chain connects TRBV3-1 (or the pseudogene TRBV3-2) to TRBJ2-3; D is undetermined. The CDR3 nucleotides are TGTGCCAGCAGCCAACGCGGTCCAGATACGCAGTATTTT. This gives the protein CASSQRGPDTQYF.